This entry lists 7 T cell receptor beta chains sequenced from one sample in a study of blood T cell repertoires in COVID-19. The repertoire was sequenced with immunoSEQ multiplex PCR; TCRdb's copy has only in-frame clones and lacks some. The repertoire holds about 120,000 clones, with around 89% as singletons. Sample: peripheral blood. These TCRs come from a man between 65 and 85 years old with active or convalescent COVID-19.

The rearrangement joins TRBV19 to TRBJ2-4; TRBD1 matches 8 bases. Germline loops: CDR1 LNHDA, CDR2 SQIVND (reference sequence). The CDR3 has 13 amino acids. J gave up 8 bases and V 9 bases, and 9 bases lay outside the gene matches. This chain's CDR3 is CASSDRAGDIQYF. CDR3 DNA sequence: TGTGCCAGCTCGGACAGGGCCGGAGACATTCAGTACTTC.

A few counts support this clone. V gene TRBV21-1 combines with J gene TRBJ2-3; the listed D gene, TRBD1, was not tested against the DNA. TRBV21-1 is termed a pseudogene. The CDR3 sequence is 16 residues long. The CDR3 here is CASSKQGQDSTDTQYF. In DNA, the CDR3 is TGTGCCAGCAGCAAACAGGGACAGGATAGCACAGATACGCAGTATTTT.

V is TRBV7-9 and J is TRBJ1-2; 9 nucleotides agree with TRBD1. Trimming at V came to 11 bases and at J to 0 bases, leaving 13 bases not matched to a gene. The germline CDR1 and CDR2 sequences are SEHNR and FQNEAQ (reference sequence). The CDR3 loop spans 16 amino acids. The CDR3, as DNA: TGTGCCGGAGAGGGGGACAGGGTTACTTCTAACTATGGCTACACCTTC. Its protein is CAGEGDRVTSNYGYTF.

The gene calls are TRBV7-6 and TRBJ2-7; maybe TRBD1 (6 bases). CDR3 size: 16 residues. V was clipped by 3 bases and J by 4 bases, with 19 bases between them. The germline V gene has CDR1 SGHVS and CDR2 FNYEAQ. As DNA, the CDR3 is TGTGCCAGCAGCTTGGGGGCGGGCGGAGGCGCTTACGAGCAGTACTTC. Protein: CASSLGAGGGAYEQYF.

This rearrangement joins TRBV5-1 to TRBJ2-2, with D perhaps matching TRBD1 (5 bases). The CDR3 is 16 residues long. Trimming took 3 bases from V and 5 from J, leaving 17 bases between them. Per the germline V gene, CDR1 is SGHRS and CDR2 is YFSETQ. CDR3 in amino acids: CASSSRGRAGTGELFF. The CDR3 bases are TGCGCCAGCAGCTCCCGAGGCAGGGCAGGGACCGGGGAGCTGTTTTTT. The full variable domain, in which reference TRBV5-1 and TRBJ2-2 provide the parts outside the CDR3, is KAGVTQTPRYLIKTRGQQVTLSCSPISGHRSVSWYQQTPGQGLQFLFEYFSETQRNKGNFPGRFSGRQFSNSRSEMNVSTLELGDSALYLCASSSRGRAGTGELFFGEGSRLTVL.

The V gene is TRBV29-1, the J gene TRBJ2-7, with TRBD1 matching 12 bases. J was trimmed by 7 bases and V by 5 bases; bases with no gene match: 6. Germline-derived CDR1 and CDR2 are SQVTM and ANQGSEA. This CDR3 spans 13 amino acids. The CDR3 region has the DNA TGCAGCGTTTTGGGACAGGGGGCGGGGGAGCAGTACTTC. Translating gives CSVLGQGAGEQYF.

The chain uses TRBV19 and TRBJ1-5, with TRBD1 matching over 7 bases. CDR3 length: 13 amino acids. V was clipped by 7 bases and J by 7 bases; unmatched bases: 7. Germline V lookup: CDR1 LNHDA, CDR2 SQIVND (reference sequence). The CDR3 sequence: CASTDRVGQPQHF. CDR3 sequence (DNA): TGTGCCAGTACCGACAGGGTCGGACAGCCCCAGCATTTT.